A selection of T cell receptor beta chains follows, all from one sample in a study of cytomegalovirus exposure and HLA in healthy donors. The method was immunoSEQ multiplex PCR; TCRdb's version includes in-frame clones alone and lacks a portion of them. The profile shows 71,000 or so clones, approximately 95% of them singletons. The sample consisted of PBMCs. The receptors were sampled from a woman under 30 in good health and CMV-seronegative. The CDR3 runs from the conserved cysteine through the conserved F or W. Fields, in order: J gene, clone size, V gene, D gene, CDR3 DNA, CDR3 protein. The D gene is left open where the match is weak. Some rows have no size entry. The others give once, few or many, or a class for an expanded clone.

J: TRBJ1-2
size: .
V: TRBV4-1
D: TRBD1
DNA: TGCGCCAGCAGCCAATACCACCAGGGGGCTGGTTATGGCTACACCTTC
CDR3: CASSQYHQGAGYGYTF

J: TRBJ1-3
size: .
V: TRBV5-5
D: .
DNA: TGTGCCAGCAGCTTGGGCTCCGGACAAACACGGTCTGGAAACACCATATATTTT
CDR3: CASSLGSGQTRSGNTIYF

J: TRBJ2-1
size: .
V: TRBV27
D: TRBD2
DNA: TGTGCCAGCAGTTTTGAACTAGCGGGAGACAATGAGCAGTTCTTC
CDR3: CASSFELAGDNEQFF

J: TRBJ2-7
size: .
V: TRBV6-5
D: TRBD1
DNA: TGTGCCAGCAGTCACCAACAGGGGGTTTATGTCGAGCAGTACTTC
CDR3: CASSHQQGVYVEQYF

J: TRBJ1-3
size: .
V: TRBV30
D: .
DNA: TGTGCCTGGAGTGTTGGGGGCCTTTTTTGGAAACACACCATATATTTT
CDR3: CAWSVGGLFWKHTIYF

J: TRBJ2-6
size: .
V: TRBV10-1
D: TRBD2
DNA: TGCGCCAGCAAGGGACTAGTCATTAGCTCTGGGGCCAACGTCCTGACTTTC
CDR3: CASKGLVISSGANVLTF

J: TRBJ2-3
size: .
V: TRBV27
D: .
DNA: TGTGCCAGCAGTCCCCCTAGCACAGATACGCAGTATTTT
CDR3: CASSPPSTDTQYF

J: TRBJ2-1
size: once
V: TRBV4-3
D: TRBD1
DNA: TGCGCCAGCAGCCAAGATGGGGACAGCTACAATGAGCAGTTCTTC
CDR3: CASSQDGDSYNEQFF

J: TRBJ2-7
size: .
V: TRBV6-1
D: TRBD1
DNA: TGTGCCAGCAGTGGGGGACAGGGACTAACCTACGAGCAGTACTTC
CDR3: CASSGGQGLTYEQYF

J: TRBJ1-1
size: .
V: TRBV10-3
D: TRBD1
DNA: TGTGCCATCAGCATGACAGGGGGCGATCACACTGAAGCTTTCTTT
CDR3: CAISMTGGDHTEAFF

J: TRBJ2-5
size: .
V: TRBV5-4
D: TRBD1
DNA: TGTGCCAGCAGCCAGCCGGGACAGGGGAAAGAGACCCAGTACTTC
CDR3: CASSQPGQGKETQYF

J: TRBJ1-2
size: .
V: TRBV19
D: .
DNA: TGTGCCAGCGAGATCGGGGACTATGGCTACACCTTC
CDR3: CASEIGDYGYTF

J: TRBJ2-1
size: .
V: TRBV5-6
D: .
DNA: TGTGCCAGCAGCATAATCGGTGATGAGCAGTTCTTC
CDR3: CASSIIGDEQFF

J: TRBJ2-6
size: .
V: TRBV10-3
D: TRBD1
DNA: TGTGCCACCTACCGGGGACAGGGGAGCTCTGGGGCCAACGTCCTGACTTTC
CDR3: CATYRGQGSSGANVLTF

J: TRBJ1-5
size: .
V: TRBV7-2
D: .
DNA: TGTGCCAGCAGCTTAGGGGCAGGGCAGCCCCAGCATTTT
CDR3: CASSLGAGQPQHF

J: TRBJ2-5
size: .
V: TRBV7-9
D: .
DNA: TGTGCCAGCAGCCCCGAGGGCAGGTTACAGACCCAGTACTTC
CDR3: CASSPEGRLQTQYF

J: TRBJ2-7
size: .
V: TRBV30
D: TRBD2
DNA: TGTGCCTGGAGCTGGAGCGGGGACTACTCCTACGAGCAGTACTTC
CDR3: CAWSWSGDYSYEQYF

J: TRBJ1-2
size: .
V: TRBV28
D: .
DNA: TGTGCCACCTCAGGATACTATGGCTACACCTTC
CDR3: CATSGYYGYTF

J: TRBJ2-3
size: .
V: TRBV30
D: TRBD1
DNA: TGTGCCTGGAGTTCCTCTCGGGACAGGATTATCACAGATACGCAGTATTTT
CDR3: CAWSSSRDRIITDTQYF

J: TRBJ1-4
size: .
V: TRBV7-9
D: TRBD1
DNA: TGTGCCAGCAGCTTAGTAGGACAGGGGGCGGATGAAAAACTGTTTTTT
CDR3: CASSLVGQGADEKLFF

J: TRBJ1-5
size: .
V: TRBV23-1
D: .
DNA: TGCGCCAGCAGTCAATCGAAGTTCAGGGAACCATATAGCAATCAGCCCCAGCATTTT
CDR3: CASSQSKFREPYSNQPQHF

J: TRBJ2-3
size: .
V: TRBV11-2
D: .
DNA: TGTGCCAGCAGCTTAGAGCGGCTGACAGGAGATACGCAGTATTTT
CDR3: CASSLERLTGDTQYF

J: TRBJ2-2
size: .
V: TRBV11-2
D: TRBD2
DNA: TGTGCCAGCAGCCCCTGGACTAGCGGTCCTTACACCGGGGAGCTGTTTTTT
CDR3: CASSPWTSGPYTGELFF

J: TRBJ1-5
size: .
V: TRBV19
D: .
DNA: TGTGCCAGCCGTCCGGATGTAGGGGGCAATCAGCCCCAGCATTTT
CDR3: CASRPDVGGNQPQHF

J: TRBJ2-7
size: .
V: TRBV30
D: TRBD1
DNA: TGTGCCTGGAGTGTATTCCCGACAGGGGGGACGGACGAGCAGTACTTC
CDR3: CAWSVFPTGGTDEQYF

J: TRBJ2-4
size: .
V: TRBV4-1
D: .
DNA: TGCGCCAGCACTCCAAGTCAGACAAACTTAGCCAAAAACATTCAGTACTTC
CDR3: CASTPSQTNLAKNIQYF

J: TRBJ1-5
size: .
V: TRBV28
D: TRBD1
DNA: TGTGCCAGCAGTTTATTGCAGGGGGCGCAGCCCCAGCATTTT
CDR3: CASSLLQGAQPQHF

J: TRBJ2-2
size: .
V: TRBV5-1
D: .
DNA: TGCGCCAGCAGAGCGGACTCAACCACCGGGGAGCTGTTTTTT
CDR3: CASRADSTTGELFF

J: TRBJ1-1
size: .
V: TRBV9
D: .
DNA: TGTGCCAGCAGCGTAAGCCCGACGGTGCAGGGCGGAACTGAAGCTTTCTTT
CDR3: CASSVSPTVQGGTEAFF

J: TRBJ2-1
size: .
V: TRBV5-1
D: TRBD2
DNA: TGCGCCAGCAGCCTCAGGCCCGGCGGGAACGGGGGGAATGAGCAGTTCTTC
CDR3: CASSLRPGGNGGNEQFF

J: TRBJ2-3
size: .
V: TRBV13
D: .
DNA: TGTGCCAGCAGCTTAAGACAGGCTACCACAGATACGCAGTATTTT
CDR3: CASSLRQATTDTQYF

J: TRBJ1-2
size: .
V: TRBV27
D: .
DNA: TGTGCCAGCAGTTTGGCGGGGCAGAACTATGGCTACACCTTC
CDR3: CASSLAGQNYGYTF

J: TRBJ2-1
size: .
V: TRBV5-1
D: TRBD2
DNA: TGCGCCAGCAGCTTGCGCCTGACTAGCGGGAGGGGAGGGTACAATGAGCAGTTCTTC
CDR3: CASSLRLTSGRGGYNEQFF

J: TRBJ2-3
size: once
V: TRBV5-1
D: TRBD2
DNA: TGCGCCAGCAGCTTGGCTCTAGCGGGGGGCACAGATACGCAGTATTTT
CDR3: CASSLALAGGTDTQYF

J: TRBJ2-1
size: .
V: TRBV27
D: .
DNA: TGTGCCAGCAGGGACAGACGATCCACCTACAATGAGCAGTTCTTC
CDR3: CASRDRRSTYNEQFF

J: TRBJ2-7
size: .
V: TRBV5-1
D: TRBD1
DNA: TGCGCCAGCAGCCCGGGACAGGGAGTAAACTACGAGCAGTACTTC
CDR3: CASSPGQGVNYEQYF

J: TRBJ2-5
size: .
V: TRBV7-9
D: TRBD1
DNA: TGTGCCAGCAGCCCCCCGGGACAGGGACAAGAGACCCAGTACTTC
CDR3: CASSPPGQGQETQYF

J: TRBJ2-7
size: .
V: TRBV7-6
D: TRBD2
DNA: TGTGCCAGCAGCTTTCGGGCGGGGGATGCCTACGAGCAGTACTTC
CDR3: CASSFRAGDAYEQYF

J: TRBJ2-1
size: .
V: TRBV5-8
D: .
DNA: TGTGCCAGCAGCTTAGGGGGTAGCTCCTACAATGAGCAGTTCTTC
CDR3: CASSLGGSSYNEQFF

J: TRBJ2-5
size: .
V: TRBV6-1
D: .
DNA: TGTGCCAGCAGTAGGACAGACAAAGAGACCCAGTACTTC
CDR3: CASSRTDKETQYF

J: TRBJ2-7
size: .
V: TRBV27
D: TRBD1
DNA: TGTGCCAGCAGTAGCCAGGGGGCTGAGTACGAGCAGTACTTC
CDR3: CASSSQGAEYEQYF

J: TRBJ1-4
size: .
V: TRBV5-1
D: TRBD1
DNA: TGCGCCAGCAGCCGTAAAAGAGGACAGGCAACTAATGAAAAACTGTTTTTT
CDR3: CASSRKRGQATNEKLFF

J: TRBJ2-5
size: .
V: TRBV6-1
D: .
DNA: TGTGCCAGCAGTGAAAGGGGCACTGAGGAGACCCAGTACTTC
CDR3: CASSERGTEETQYF

J: TRBJ2-2
size: .
V: TRBV27
D: .
DNA: TGTGCCAGCAGTTTAGTCGGGGGGCCCCACACCGGGGAGCTGTTTTTT
CDR3: CASSLVGGPHTGELFF

J: TRBJ1-4
size: .
V: TRBV5-1
D: .
DNA: TGCGCCAGCAGCTTGGCCGACGGGGGTATTGAAAAACTGTTTTTT
CDR3: CASSLADGGIEKLFF

J: TRBJ1-5
size: once
V: TRBV6-1
D: .
DNA: TGTGCCAGCAGTGCTGACAGGTCCTGGCGCAATCAGCCCCAGCATTTT
CDR3: CASSADRSWRNQPQHF

J: TRBJ2-5
size: .
V: TRBV7-6
D: TRBD2
DNA: TGTGCCAGCAGCTCGGGACTAGGTGATTGGACCCAGTACTTC
CDR3: CASSSGLGDWTQYF

J: TRBJ1-4
size: .
V: TRBV15
D: TRBD1
DNA: TGTGCCACTGGGACAGGGGTGGGTGAAAAACTGTTTTTT
CDR3: CATGTGVGEKLFF

J: TRBJ1-1
size: once
V: TRBV6-5
D: .
DNA: TGTGCCAGCAGGGGGAGGGACACTGAAGCTTTCTTT
CDR3: CASRGRDTEAFF

J: TRBJ2-7
size: .
V: TRBV7-9
D: .
DNA: TGTGCCAGCAGCTCGATGGACCGGGACATCAGCTCCTACGAGCAGTACTTC
CDR3: CASSSMDRDISSYEQYF

J: TRBJ2-7
size: .
V: TRBV11-1
D: .
DNA: TGTGCCAGCAGCTTAGCAGGTGGGGCTGGGGAGCAGTACTTC
CDR3: CASSLAGGAGEQYF

J: TRBJ2-1
size: .
V: TRBV4-1
D: TRBD2
DNA: TGCGCCAGCAGCCATCTAGGCCTAGCGGGGGGCCGATTTTACAATGAGCAGTTCTTC
CDR3: CASSHLGLAGGRFYNEQFF

J: TRBJ2-7
size: .
V: TRBV6-1
D: TRBD2
DNA: TGTGCCAGCAGTGGCCGACTAGCGGGGGGCTCCGAGCAGTACTTC
CDR3: CASSGRLAGGSEQYF

J: TRBJ2-7
size: once
V: TRBV10-2
D: .
DNA: TGCGCCAGTTCGACTAGTACCTACGAGCAGTACTTC
CDR3: CASSTSTYEQYF

J: TRBJ2-1
size: .
V: TRBV5-1
D: .
DNA: TGCGCCAGCAGCTTGGGATGGGCGGGGAACTACAATGAGCAGTTCTTC
CDR3: CASSLGWAGNYNEQFF